Following are 3 T cell receptor beta chains from one sample sequenced in a study of vaccination and CD4 T cells after COVID-19. Noted time point: late sampling 161 to 241 days after vaccination in three convalescent patients. Treatment meaning: approximately nine-day PBMC culture with coronavirus spike peptide pools or control peptides (ViraFEST assay). The antigens for these receptors are not known. The Oncomine TCR Beta short-read assay was applied to DNA of cultured CD4+ T cells. TCRdb re-derived calls from the PCR reads in MiXCR, one entry per CDR3 protein. This table holds 20,000 to 25,000 distinct CDR3 sequences, about 40% found once. This specimen was CD4+ T cells from blood, cultured in vitro, taken about 7 months after SARS-CoV-2 vaccination. The receptor set was obtained from a human donor who had recovered from COVID-19.

The genes are TRBV7-2 and TRBJ2-3, with D tentatively TRBD1 (6 bases). Trimming removed 6 bases at V and 4 bases at J, with 20 bases between. Germline loops: CDR1 SGHTA, CDR2 FQGNSA. The CDR3 has 16 amino acids. Here the CDR3 reads CASRPDRRSVPDTQYF. CDR3 DNA: TGTGCCAGCAGGCCCGACAGGCGATCCGTTCCAGATACGCAGTATTTT.

The chain recombines TRBV20-1 with TRBJ2-5, with 7 nucleotides matching TRBD1. The CDR3 covers 15 residues. Germline CDR1 is DFQATT and CDR2 is SNEGSKA (reference sequence). V gave up 6 bases and J gave up 4 bases; unmatched junction bases: 14. In nucleotides, the CDR3 is TGCAGTGCCGTAGAGCCACAGGGGTTCCCAGAGACCCAGTACTTC. Amino acids: CSAVEPQGFPETQYF.

This clonotype came up a few times. V and J are TRBV15 and TRBJ1-5; possible D gene TRBD1, 5 bases. V was cut by 4 bases and J by 2 bases, with 12 bases left in between. Germline-derived CDR1 and CDR2 are LNHNV and YYDKDF (reference sequence). This CDR3 has 15 amino acids. The CDR3 coding sequence is TGTGCCACCAGCACTGTGACAGTACGCAATCAGCCCCAGCATTTT. Translated: CATSTVTVRNQPQHF.